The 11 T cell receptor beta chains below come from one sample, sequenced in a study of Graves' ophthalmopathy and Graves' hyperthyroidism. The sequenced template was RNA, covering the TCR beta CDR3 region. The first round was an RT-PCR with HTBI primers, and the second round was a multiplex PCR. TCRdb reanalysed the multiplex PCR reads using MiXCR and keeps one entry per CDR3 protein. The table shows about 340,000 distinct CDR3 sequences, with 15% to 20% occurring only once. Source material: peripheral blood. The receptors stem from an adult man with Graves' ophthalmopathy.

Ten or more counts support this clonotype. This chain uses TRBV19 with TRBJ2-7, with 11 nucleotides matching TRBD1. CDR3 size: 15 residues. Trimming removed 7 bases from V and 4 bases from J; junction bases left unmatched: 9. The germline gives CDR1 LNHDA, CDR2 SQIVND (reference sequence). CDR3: CASITGQGAIYEQYF. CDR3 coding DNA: TGTGCCAGTATCACCGGACAGGGGGCTATTTACGAGCAGTACTTC.

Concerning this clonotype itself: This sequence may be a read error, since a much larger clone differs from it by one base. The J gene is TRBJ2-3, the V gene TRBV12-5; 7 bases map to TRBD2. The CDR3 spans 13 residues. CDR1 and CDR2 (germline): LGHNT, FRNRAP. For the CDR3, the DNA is TGTGCTAGTTCCAGCGGGAACACAGATTCGCAGTATTTT. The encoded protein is CASSSGNTDSQYF.

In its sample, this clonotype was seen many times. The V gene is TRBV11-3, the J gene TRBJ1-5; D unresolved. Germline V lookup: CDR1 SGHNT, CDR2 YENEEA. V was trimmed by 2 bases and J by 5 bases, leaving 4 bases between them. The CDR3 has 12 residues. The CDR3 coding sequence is TGTGCCAGCAGCTTACCGGATCAGCCCCAGCATTTT. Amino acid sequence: CASSLPDQPQHF.

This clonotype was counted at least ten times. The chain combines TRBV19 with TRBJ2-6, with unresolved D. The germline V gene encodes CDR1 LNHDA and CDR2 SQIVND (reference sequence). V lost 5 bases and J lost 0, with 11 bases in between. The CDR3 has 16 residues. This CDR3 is CASSGYTSSGANVLTF. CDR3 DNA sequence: TGTGCCAGTAGTGGGTACACAAGCTCTGGGGCCAACGTCCTGACTTTC.

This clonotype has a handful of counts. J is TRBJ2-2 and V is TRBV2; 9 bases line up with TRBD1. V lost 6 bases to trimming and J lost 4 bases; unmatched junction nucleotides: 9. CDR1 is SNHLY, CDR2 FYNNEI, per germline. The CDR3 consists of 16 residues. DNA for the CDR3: TGTGCCAGCAGCGCAGACAGGGGGAGGAGCACCGGGGAGCTGTTTTTT. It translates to CASSADRGRSTGELFF.

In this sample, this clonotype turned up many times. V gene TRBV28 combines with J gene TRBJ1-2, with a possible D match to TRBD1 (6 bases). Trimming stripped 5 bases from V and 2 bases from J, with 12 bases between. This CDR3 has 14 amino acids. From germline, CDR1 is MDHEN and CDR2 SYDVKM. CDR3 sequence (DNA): TGTGCCAGCAGTACTCTCACAGGGAACTATGGCTACACCTTC. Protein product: CASSTLTGNYGYTF.

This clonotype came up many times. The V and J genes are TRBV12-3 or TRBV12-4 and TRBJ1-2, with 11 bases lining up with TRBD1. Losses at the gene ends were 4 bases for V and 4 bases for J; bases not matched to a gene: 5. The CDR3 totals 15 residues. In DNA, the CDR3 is TGTGCCAGCAGTTCCCGGGACAGGGGGAGCTATGGCTACACCTTC. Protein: CASSSRDRGSYGYTF.

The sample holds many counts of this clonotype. This chain's CDR3 is CASSFQDNSPLHF. The CDR3 DNA reads as TGTGCCAGCAGCTTCCAGGATAATTCACCCCTCCACTTT. The J gene is TRBJ1-6, the V gene TRBV7-8; D not certain. Germline assignment: CDR1 SGHVS and CDR2 FQNEAQ. Between the trimmed V and J ends, which lost 3 bases and 5 bases, there was a span of 5 bases. The CDR3 consists of 13 residues.

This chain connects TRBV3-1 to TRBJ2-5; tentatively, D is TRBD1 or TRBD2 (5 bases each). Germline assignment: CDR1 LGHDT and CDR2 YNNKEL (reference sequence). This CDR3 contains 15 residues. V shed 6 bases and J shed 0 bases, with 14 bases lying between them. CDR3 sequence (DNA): TGTGCCAGCAGTTACTCGATGGGGGACCAAGAGACCCAGTACTTC. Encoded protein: CASSYSMGDQETQYF.

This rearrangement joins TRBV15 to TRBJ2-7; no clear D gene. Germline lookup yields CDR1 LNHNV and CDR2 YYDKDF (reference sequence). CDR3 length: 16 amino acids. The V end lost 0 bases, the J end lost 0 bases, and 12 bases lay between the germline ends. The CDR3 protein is CATSRDVVGSSYEQYF. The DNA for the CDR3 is TGTGCCACCAGCAGAGATGTCGTCGGAAGCTCCTACGAGCAGTACTTC. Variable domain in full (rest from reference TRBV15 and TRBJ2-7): DAMVIQNPRYQVTQFGKPVTLSCSQTLNHNVMYWYQQKSSQAPKLLFHYYDKDFNNEADTPDNFQSRRPNTSFCFLDIRSPGLGDTAMYLCATSRDVVGSSYEQYFGPGTRLTVT.

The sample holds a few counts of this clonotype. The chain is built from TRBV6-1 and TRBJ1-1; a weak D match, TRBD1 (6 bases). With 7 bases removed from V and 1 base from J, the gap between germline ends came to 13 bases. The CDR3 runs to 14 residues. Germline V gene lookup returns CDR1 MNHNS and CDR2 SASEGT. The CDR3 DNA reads TGTGCCAGCACCACAGGGCACCCGAACACTGAAGCTTTCTTT. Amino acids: CASTTGHPNTEAFF.